This TCR beta chain was sequenced for a study of T cells in Graves' hyperthyroidism and ophthalmopathy. Regarding the study as a whole: The model identified upcoming ophthalmopathy a median approximately six months ahead of onset.

As to this clonotype: Its cognate antigen is unknown.

Germline lookup yields CDR1 SGHVS and CDR2 FQNEAQ. Trimming shortened V by 5 bases and J by 5 bases, and 16 bases separated the two germline ends. The CDR3 is made up of 15 amino acids. Authors of the study amplified TCR beta CDR3 regions from RNA transcripts. The TCR CDR3 was amplified in a first-round RT-PCR using the HTBI primer set. TCRdb fed the multiplex PCR reads into MiXCR, producing one record per CDR3 protein. The sample lists hundreds of thousands of distinct CDR3 sequences, roughly a third occurring once. Graves' hyperthyroidism was deemed stable absent ophthalmopathy progression within 18 months.

The source of this sequence is a woman in her 40s with Graves' hyperthyroidism. The sample was blood. The chain carries TRBV7-8 and TRBJ2-1, with D possibly called TRBD1 or TRBD2 (7 bases each). In DNA, the CDR3 is TGTGCCAGCAGCGCCCCCCAGGGGGGGAACAATGAGCAGTTCTTC. It is translated as CASSAPQGGNNEQFF. Full variable domain (rest looked up from reference TRBV7-8 and TRBJ2-1): GAGVSQSPRYKVAKRGQDVALRCDPISGHVSLFWYQQALGQGPEFLTYFQNEAQLDKSGLPSDRFFAERPEGSVSTLKIQRTQQEDSAVYLCASSAPQGGNNEQFFGPGTRLTVL.